The 25 T cell receptor beta chains below all came from one sample that was sequenced in a study of early T cells in non-severe SARS-CoV-2 infection. TCRdb processed the 5' RACE reads anew with MiXCR; each CDR3 protein has one entry. The repertoire holds some 57,000 distinct CDR3 sequences, with 10% to 12% as singletons. Sequencing was performed on whole blood. The receptor source for this set is an adult who was a healthcare worker with PCR-confirmed SARS-CoV-2 infection or an uninfected control (not recorded which).

This clonotype showed up many times. The chain links TRBV18 to TRBJ2-5; 11 bases agree with TRBD2. The CDR3 runs 16 residues. Germline values: CDR1 KGHSH, CDR2 LQKENI. V lost 3 bases, J lost 5 bases, and 8 bases stayed unmatched. CDR3: CASSPIMGLAEETQYF. Written as DNA, the CDR3 is TGTGCCAGCTCACCTATTATGGGACTAGCGGAGGAGACCCAGTACTTC.

This clonotype was detected many times. At one of its ends the junction is not consistent with the germline gene, which may arise from a read error. This chain uses TRBV7-7 with TRBJ2-5; D is perhaps TRBD2 (5 bases). This CDR3 has 13 residues. Germline V gene data show CDR1 as SSHAT and CDR2 as FNYEAQ (reference sequence). The chain's CDR3 is CASSTSPTGTQYF. The CDR3 DNA reads TGTGCTAGCAGCACTAGTCCCACCGGGACCCAGTACTTC.

The chain employs TRBV7-6 and TRBJ2-2; TRBD1 matches at 8 bases. The V segment lost 2 bases and the J segment 5 bases; nucleotides outside the gene matches: 4. The CDR3 contains 15 residues. From germline, CDR1 is SGHVS and CDR2 FNYEAQ. CDR3 in DNA: TGTGCCAGCAGCTTATGGACAGGGAGGACCGGGGAGCTGTTTTTT. Encoded protein: CASSLWTGRTGELFF.

The chain couples TRBV11-2 to TRBJ1-5; unclear D gene. The germline gives CDR1 SGHAT, CDR2 FQNNGV. The CDR3 covers 13 residues. V lost 1 base to trimming and J lost 2 bases, with 3 bases between them. The CDR3 DNA is TGTGCCAGCAGCTTAGTGGGCAATCAGCCCCAGCATTTT. This translates into CASSLVGNQPQHF.

This sequence joins TRBV20-1 and TRBJ1-1, with D tentatively TRBD1 (5 bases). Germline values: CDR1 DFQATT, CDR2 SNEGSKA (reference sequence). The CDR3 loop spans 13 amino acids. V was clipped by 3 bases and J by 1 base, with 9 bases between them. DNA of the CDR3: TGCAGTGCTAGGGGGGTGGCGAACACTGAAGCTTTCTTT. Translated, it gives CSARGVANTEAFF.

This clonotype was seen repeatedly, ten times or more. The V and J genes are TRBV7-8 and TRBJ1-2; D unclear. The CDR3 covers 13 residues. V lost 2 bases and J 13 bases, leaving 17 bases between the germline ends. Germline loops: CDR1 SGHVS, CDR2 FQNEAQ. CDR3 nucleotides: TGTGCCAGCAGCTTAAAGGCAATTTATGCGGGCACCTTC. As protein: CASSLKAIYAGTF. The full variable domain, completed using reference TRBV7-8 and TRBJ1-2, is GAGVSQSPRYKVAKRGQDVALRCDPISGHVSLFWYQQALGQGPEFLTYFQNEAQLDKSGLPSDRFFAERPEGSVSTLKIQRTQQEDSAVYLCASSLKAIYAGTFGSGTRLTVV.

DNA for the CDR3: TGTGCCATCAGCACGGGCCTCCAAGAGACCCAGTACTTC. It specifies CAISTGLQETQYF. This chain connects TRBV10-3 to TRBJ2-5; D is undetermined. Germline CDR1 reads ENHRY; CDR2 reads SYGVKD. The CDR3 covers 13 residues. Trimming stripped 6 bases from V and 1 base from J, with 9 bases between.

Only a few counts were recorded for this clonotype. This chain joins TRBV6-5 and TRBJ2-7, with unresolved D. The V gene lost 8 bases and the J gene lost 2 bases, with 19 bases spanning the gap. Germline values: CDR1 MNHEY, CDR2 SVGAGI. The CDR3 length is 15 residues. The CDR3 bases are TGTGCCAGCTCCCAATCCCACTCAGGCACCTACGAGCAGTACTTC. This translates into CASSQSHSGTYEQYF.

The rearrangement joins TRBV7-9 to TRBJ2-3, with D possibly matching TRBD2 (6 bases). Germline lookup yields CDR1 SEHNR and CDR2 FQNEAQ (reference sequence). The V end lost 4 bases, the J end lost 4 bases, and 15 bases lay between the germline ends. The CDR3 has 15 residues. In DNA, the CDR3 is TGTGCCAGCAGCTCCTCGGGTCGACTAGCAGATACGCAGTATTTT. Protein: CASSSSGRLADTQYF.

This clonotype was observed a few times. The chain links TRBV10-3 to TRBJ1-1; the match to TRBD1 covers 9 bases. Per the germline V gene, CDR1 is ENHRY and CDR2 is SYGVKD. CDR3 size: 13 residues. The junction had 3 bases not matched to a gene; V was cut back by 7 bases and J by 3 bases. CDR3 DNA sequence: TGTGCCATCAAGAACAGGGGGCACACTGAAGCTTTCTTT. Residues: CAIKNRGHTEAFF.

The chain carries TRBV9 and TRBJ1-5; no firm D call. There are 12 residues in the CDR3. Germline values: CDR1 SGDLS, CDR2 YYNGEE. The ends were cut back, 4 bases at V and 4 bases at J, with 6 bases in the middle. This CDR3 is CASSPLNQPQHF. DNA for the CDR3: TGTGCCAGCAGCCCCCTAAATCAGCCCCAGCATTTT.

This clonotype was seen ten or more times. J is TRBJ1-1 and V is TRBV18; no definite D call. The CDR3 extends over 12 amino acids. V lost 5 bases and J lost 3, with 7 bases in between. Germline V lookup: CDR1 KGHSH, CDR2 LQKENI. The CDR3 coding sequence is TGTGCCAGCTCAACTCAAGACACTGAAGCTTTCTTT. This codes for CASSTQDTEAFF.

This clonotype came up many times. J is TRBJ2-1 and V is TRBV6-5, with 8 bases that match TRBD2. The V and J ends lost 2 bases and 4 bases, in that order; junction bases with no gene match: 7. The CDR3 length is 16 residues. CDR1 and CDR2 from the germline V gene are MNHEY and SVGAGI. In DNA form, the CDR3 reads TGTGCCAGCAGTTACGAGCGGGGGAAAATATACAATGAGCAGTTCTTC. Translated, it gives CASSYERGKIYNEQFF.

This clonotype was counted ten times or more. V is TRBV29-1 and J is TRBJ2-7; 9 positions agree with TRBD1. The J segment lost 6 bases and the V segment lost 6 bases, leaving 15 bases of the junction unmatched. The CDR3 contains 15 residues. Germline V gene lookup returns CDR1 SQVTM and CDR2 ANQGSEA. CDR3 protein: CSVTGQGLTGSEQYF. CDR3 in DNA: TGCAGCGTGACTGGACAGGGGTTGACGGGTAGCGAGCAGTACTTC.

In regard to this clonotype: At one end, the junction sequence differs from germline, possibly due to a read error. The chain has TRBV4-3 and TRBJ1-3; 7 bases line up with TRBD1. Germline CDR1 is LGHNA and CDR2 is YSLEER. The CDR3 runs to 15 residues. CDR3 DNA sequence: TGCGCCAGCAGCCAAGACAGGGGGTCAGGAACCACCATATATTTT. Translation gives CASSQDRGSGTTIYF.

At least ten counts were recorded for this clonotype. The J gene is TRBJ1-6, the V gene TRBV19; D ambiguous. The V end was cut by 5 bases, the J end by 10 bases, with 12 bases between. CDR3 size: 13 residues. CDR1 and CDR2 from the germline V gene are LNHDA and SQIVND (reference sequence). The CDR3 nucleotides read TGTGCCAGTAGTTATCGGGGTTCCTCACCCCTCCACTTT. Translation gives CASSYRGSSPLHF.

This clonotype was detected many times. V gene TRBV5-4 combines with J gene TRBJ2-1; possible D gene TRBD2, 6 bases. This CDR3 has 14 residues. CDR1 and CDR2 from the germline V gene are SGHNT and YYREEE (reference sequence). With 5 bases removed from V and 7 bases from J, the gap between germline ends came to 16 bases. The CDR3 protein is CASRLAAGRNEQFF. In DNA, the CDR3 is TGTGCCAGCAGACTTGCAGCAGGGAGGAATGAGCAGTTCTTC.

This clonotype was observed many times. The gene calls are TRBV12-3 or TRBV12-4 and TRBJ2-6, with TRBD1 matching 8 bases. The V gene end was trimmed by 5 bases and the J gene end by 0 bases; junction bases not matched to a gene: 12. CDR3 size: 19 residues. Here the CDR3 reads CASSVIRQGAGSGANVLTF. The CDR3 nucleotides are TGTGCCAGCAGTGTTATTCGGCAGGGGGCCGGCTCTGGGGCCAACGTCCTGACTTTC.

This clonotype was seen at least ten times. The chain has TRBV7-2 and TRBJ1-6; no reliable D call. The CDR3 loop spans 15 amino acids. The germline V gene has CDR1 SGHTA and CDR2 FQGNSA. Trimming cost V 1 base and J 3 bases, with 7 bases left between them. CDR3 in DNA: TGTGCCAGCAGCTTAGGTTCCAGCTATAATTCACCCCTCCACTTT. Amino acid sequence: CASSLGSSYNSPLHF.

This clonotype was seen at least ten times. The chain carries TRBV27 and TRBJ1-4; tentative D call: TRBD1 (6 bases). Looked up from germline, CDR1 is MNHEY and CDR2 is SMNVEV (reference sequence). V shed 3 bases and J shed 5 bases, with 10 bases lying between them. The CDR3 length is 14 residues. CDR3 residues: CASSFGGGNEKLFF. CDR3 bases: TGTGCCAGCAGTTTTGGGGGCGGGAATGAAAAACTGTTTTTT.

This clonotype was recorded at least ten times. This chain connects TRBV12-3 or TRBV12-4 to TRBJ1-1; no firm D call. V was cut by 6 bases and J by 1 base, with 18 bases left in between. The CDR3 has 16 residues. This CDR3 is CASSILPGPENTEAFF. For the CDR3, the DNA is TGTGCCAGCAGCATCCTACCAGGCCCGGAGAACACTGAAGCTTTCTTT.

The sample holds many counts of this clonotype. The V gene is TRBV11-3, the J gene TRBJ2-4; the D call may be TRBD1 or TRBD2 (5 bases each). The CDR3 length is 16 residues. Germline-derived CDR1 and CDR2 are SGHNT and YENEEA. V shed 4 bases and J shed 6 bases, with 19 bases lying between them. CDR3: CASSYTPHFGGNIQYF. For the CDR3, the DNA is TGTGCCAGCAGCTACACTCCCCACTTTGGGGGAAACATTCAGTACTTC.

The chain carries TRBV7-6 and TRBJ2-7; 9 nucleotides line up with TRBD1. The trim removed 6 bases at V and 4 bases at J, leaving 10 bases unmatched. CDR3 size: 15 residues. Germline lookup yields CDR1 SGHVS and CDR2 FNYEAQ. The DNA of the CDR3 is TGTGCCAGCAGTCCAACCTGGACAGGGGAGTACGAGCAGTACTTC. Translated: CASSPTWTGEYEQYF.

The chain combines TRBV12-3 or TRBV12-4 with TRBJ1-1, with D uncertain. This CDR3 has 14 residues. Trimming removed 3 bases at V and 1 base at J, with 9 bases between. Here the CDR3 DNA reads TGTGCCAGCAGTTTGAGTGTAGCGAACACTGAAGCTTTCTTT. The encoded protein is CASSLSVANTEAFF.

This clonotype occurred many times. This sequence joins TRBV7-3 and TRBJ2-1; D call uncertain. Trimming shortened V by 1 base and J by 6 bases, and 7 bases separated the two germline ends. The CDR3 has 13 residues. Germline CDR1 is SGHTA and CDR2 is FQGTGA. CDR3 residues: CASSLNRGNEQFF. DNA of the CDR3: TGTGCCAGCAGCTTAAATCGCGGCAATGAGCAGTTCTTC.